This T cell receptor beta chain was identified during a study of control samples from healthy donors and cancer patients. Profiled with immunoSEQ multiplex PCR; TCRdb holds only in-frame clones, not every one. The sample holds 120,000 or so clones, roughly 87% seen once. The CDR3 is 15 residues long. V was cut by 1 base and J by 0 bases, with 10 bases left in between. Germline CDR1 MGHRA, CDR2 YSYEKL. The sequence derives from a man aged 35-49 years in good health. Input material: blood. This rearrangement joins TRBV4-1 to TRBJ2-7, with D unclear. The CDR3 DNA follows: TGCGCCAGCAGCCAAGTATCCGGAAGCTCCTACGAGCAGTACTTC. This gives the protein CASSQVSGSSYEQYF.